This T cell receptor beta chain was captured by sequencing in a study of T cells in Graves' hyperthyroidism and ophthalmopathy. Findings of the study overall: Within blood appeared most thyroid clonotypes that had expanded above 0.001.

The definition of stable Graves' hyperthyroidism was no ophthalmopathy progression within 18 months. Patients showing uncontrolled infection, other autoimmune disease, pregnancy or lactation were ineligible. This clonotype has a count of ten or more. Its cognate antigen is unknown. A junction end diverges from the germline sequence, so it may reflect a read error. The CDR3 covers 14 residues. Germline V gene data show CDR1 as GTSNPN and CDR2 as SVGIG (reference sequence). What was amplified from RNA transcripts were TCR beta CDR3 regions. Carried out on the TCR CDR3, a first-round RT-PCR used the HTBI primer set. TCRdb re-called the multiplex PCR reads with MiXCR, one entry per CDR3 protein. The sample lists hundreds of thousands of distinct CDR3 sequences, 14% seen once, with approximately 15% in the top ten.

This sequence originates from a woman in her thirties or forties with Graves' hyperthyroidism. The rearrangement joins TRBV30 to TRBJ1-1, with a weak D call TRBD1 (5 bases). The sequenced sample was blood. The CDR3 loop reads CAWKKGLPNAEAFF. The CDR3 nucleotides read TGTGCCTGGAAAAAGGGACTGCCGAACGCTGAAGCTTTCTTT.